These 20 T cell receptor beta chains share one sample of origin, sequenced in a study of cytomegalovirus exposure and HLA in healthy donors. Repertoires were generated with immunoSEQ multiplex PCR, while TCRdb's copy carries only in-frame clones and drops some. Of approximately 100,000 clones listed, about 87% are singletons. Sequenced sample: PBMCs. The receptors shown here come from a woman in her late teens or twenties in good health and CMV-seropositive.

This clone was seen a handful of times. The chain couples TRBV5-4 to TRBJ1-2, with 9 nucleotides matching TRBD1. With V trimmed by 3 bases and J by 2 bases, 8 bases remained unmatched. CDR1 SGHNT and CDR2 YYREEE come from the germline V gene (reference sequence). This CDR3 is built from 16 residues. The CDR3 here is CASSYSDRGDNYGYTF. CDR3 nucleotide sequence: TGTGCCAGCAGCTACTCCGACAGGGGGGACAACTATGGCTACACCTTC. Full variable domain (rest looked up from reference TRBV5-4 and TRBJ1-2): ETGVTQSPTHLIKTRGQQVTLRCSSQSGHNTVSWYQQALGQGPQFIFQYYREEENGRGNFPPRFSGLQFPNYSSELNVNALELDDSALYLCASSYSDRGDNYGYTFGSGTRLTVV.

The chain uses TRBV4-2 and TRBJ1-4; the D gene is possibly TRBD1 (6 bases). The CDR3 covers 15 residues. Germline CDR1 LGHNA, CDR2 YNFKEQ. V was clipped by 2 bases and J by 0 bases, with 7 bases between them. For the CDR3, the DNA is TGTGCCAGCAGCCAAAGGACAGCAACTAATGAAAAACTGTTTTTT. Protein product: CASSQRTATNEKLFF.

Only one count was recorded for this clone. This sequence joins TRBV28 and TRBJ2-7; 8 bases line up with TRBD1. Germline V gene data show CDR1 as MDHEN and CDR2 as SYDVKM. This CDR3 contains 17 residues. With 5 bases clipped from V and 3 bases from J, the junction kept 15 bases outside the gene matches. The DNA of the CDR3 is TGTGCCAGCAGTCCGATCCCGGGGGCAGGGGGCTTCTACGAGCAGTACTTC. The encoded protein is CASSPIPGAGGFYEQYF.

J is TRBJ1-4 and V is TRBV27; 8 bases align to TRBD1. The CDR3 is 15 residues long. V was pared by 10 bases and J by 4 bases, with 11 bases of the junction left unmatched. The germline V gene encodes CDR1 MNHEY and CDR2 SMNVEV (reference sequence). CDR3 loop: CATKGQGQGNEKLFF. As DNA, the CDR3 is TGTGCCACCAAAGGACAGGGTCAGGGTAATGAAAAACTGTTTTTT. The variable domain in full, with the rest retrieved from reference TRBV27 and TRBJ1-4, is EAQVTQNPRYLITVTGKKLTVTCSQNMNHEYMSWYRQDPGLGLRQIYYSMNVEVTDKGDVPEGYKVSRKEKRNFPLILESPSPNQTSLYFCATKGQGQGNEKLFFGSGTQLSVL.

V usage is TRBV7-6 and J usage is TRBJ2-6; perhaps TRBD2 as D (6 bases). Between the trimmed V and J ends, which lost 2 bases and 0 bases, there was a span of 11 bases. The CDR3 has 17 amino acids. The germline V gene encodes CDR1 SGHVS and CDR2 FNYEAQ. DNA for the CDR3: TGTGCCAGCAGCTTAATGGCGGGGCTCTCTGGGGCCAACGTCCTGACTTTC. Amino acids: CASSLMAGLSGANVLTF. The variable domain in full, completed from reference TRBV7-6 and TRBJ2-6, reads GAGVSQSPRYKVTKRGQDVALRCDPISGHVSLYWYRQALGQGPEFLTYFNYEAQQDKSGLPNDRFSAERPEGSISTLTIQRTEQRDSAMYRCASSLMAGLSGANVLTFGAGSRLTVL.

The J gene is TRBJ1-1, the V gene TRBV15; D perhaps matches TRBD1 (6 bases). From germline, CDR1 is LNHNV and CDR2 YYDKDF (reference sequence). CDR3 length equals 16 residues. V was pared by 3 bases and J by 0 bases, with 14 bases between. CDR3 nucleotide sequence: TGTGCCACCAGCAGTCGGGACACGAACATGAACACTGAAGCTTTCTTT. Amino acids: CATSSRDTNMNTEAFF.

On this clone itself: The sample holds other DNA sequences that translate to the same CDR3. J is TRBJ1-4 and V is TRBV7-9; TRBD1 is a possible D gene (5 bases). With 1 base removed from V and 8 bases from J, the gap between germline ends came to 11 bases. The CDR3 is 14 residues long. The germline CDR1 and CDR2 sequences are SEHNR and FQNEAQ (reference sequence). CDR3: CASSLDRIDEKLFF. The CDR3 bases are TGTGCCAGCAGCTTAGACAGGATTGACGAAAAACTGTTTTTT.

The table lists this clone with a count of one. The V gene is TRBV29-1, the J gene TRBJ1-2; 8 bases agree with TRBD1. Germline-derived CDR1 and CDR2 are SQVTM and ANQGSEA. The J segment lost 4 bases and the V segment lost 3 bases, leaving 7 bases of the junction unmatched. This CDR3 region has 14 residues. The CDR3 region is CSVDAAGGFYGYTF. The CDR3 coding sequence is TGCAGCGTTGACGCGGCAGGGGGCTTCTATGGCTACACCTTC.

The V gene is TRBV29-1, the J gene TRBJ2-1; D ambiguous. V lost 4 bases and J lost 4, with 5 bases in between. The CDR3 has 11 residues. From germline, CDR1 is SQVTM and CDR2 ANQGSEA. CDR3 sequence: CSVGRYNEQFF. DNA of the CDR3: TGCAGCGTTGGCAGATACAATGAGCAGTTCTTC.

V usage is TRBV6-1 and J usage is TRBJ1-4; 7 bases agree with TRBD1. V shed 7 bases, J shed 3 bases, and the junction held 2 bases outside the gene matches. The germline V gene encodes CDR1 MNHNS and CDR2 SASEGT. The CDR3 is made up of 13 amino acids. CDR3 amino acids: CASKGAANEKLFF. CDR3 coding DNA: TGTGCCAGCAAGGGGGCAGCTAATGAAAAACTGTTTTTT.

The gene calls are TRBV9 and TRBJ2-1; D perhaps matches TRBD1 (6 bases). Per the germline V gene, CDR1 is SGDLS and CDR2 is YYNGEE. The CDR3 consists of 12 residues. V shed 9 bases and J shed 9 bases, with 16 bases lying between them. CDR3 region: CATSPGGPEQFF. Written as DNA, the CDR3 is TGTGCCACCTCTCCTGGGGGCCCTGAGCAGTTCTTC. Full variable domain (remainder filled in from reference TRBV9 and TRBJ2-1): DSGVTQTPKHLITATGQRVTLRCSPRSGDLSVYWYQQSLDQGLQFLIQYYNGEERAKGNILERFSAQQFPDLHSELNLSSLELGDSALYFCATSPGGPEQFFGPGTRLTVL.

This chain uses TRBV28 with TRBJ1-2; weak D call: TRBD1 (6 bases). Trimming pared 8 bases from V and 3 bases from J, leaving 19 bases between. Germline loops: CDR1 MDHEN, CDR2 SYDVKM. The CDR3 has 15 residues. The CDR3: CASDSPAGAHYGYTF. The CDR3 coding sequence is TGTGCCAGCGACTCTCCGGCGGGGGCTCACTATGGCTACACCTTC.

CDR3: CASSGEGGHSTNEKLFF. For the CDR3, the DNA is TGTGCCAGCAGCGGAGAGGGGGGGCACTCAACTAATGAAAAACTGTTTTTT. J is TRBJ1-4 and V is TRBV9; maybe TRBD1 (6 bases). The CDR3 sequence is 17 residues long. Trimming shortened V by 3 bases and J by 0 bases, and 15 bases separated the two germline ends. Germline values: CDR1 SGDLS, CDR2 YYNGEE.

J is TRBJ2-7 and V is TRBV4-2; TRBD1 might be the D (8 bases). Deletions cut 0 bases from V and 4 bases from J, with 16 bases between. Germline V CDR1 and CDR2: LGHNA, YNFKEQ. The CDR3 loop spans 16 amino acids. In nucleotides, the CDR3 is TGTGCCAGCAGCCAAGAAGTCGGACAGGGAGGGTACGAGCAGTACTTC. Its translation is CASSQEVGQGGYEQYF.

J is TRBJ2-7 and V is TRBV28; a weak D match, TRBD1 (6 bases). The CDR3 loop spans 12 amino acids. Germline CDR1 reads MDHEN; CDR2 reads SYDVKM. Trimming removed 6 bases at V and 6 bases at J, with 12 bases between. The CDR3 coding sequence is TGTGCCAGCAGGACCCAGGGGCGCGAGCAGTACTTC. Translation gives CASRTQGREQYF. The full variable domain, with the rest looked up from reference TRBV28 and TRBJ2-7, is DVKVTQSSRYLVKRTGEKVFLECVQDMDHENMFWYRQDPGLGLRLIYFSYDVKMKEKGDIPEGYSVSREKKERFSLILESASTNQTSMYLCASRTQGREQYFGPGTRLTVT.

This sequence joins TRBV5-7 and TRBJ1-2, with TRBD1 as a possible D gene (5 bases). TRBV5-7 is annotated as an ORF whose role is uncertain. V was trimmed by 2 bases and J by 7 bases, leaving 12 bases between them. This CDR3 has 13 amino acids. CDR3 coding DNA: TGTGCCAGCAGCTTACCTGGAGGGACTGGCTACACCTTC. Amino acid sequence: CASSLPGGTGYTF.

The gene calls are TRBV28 and TRBJ2-7; 7 bases are shared with TRBD1. CDR1 and CDR2 from the germline V gene are MDHEN and SYDVKM. V shed 5 bases and J 4 bases; nucleotides not matched to a gene: 5. This CDR3 spans 13 amino acids. The CDR3 bases are TGTGCCAGCAGTGGGGGACAGACTTACGAGCAGTACGTC. It codes for CASSGGQTYEQYV.

This chain uses TRBV5-1 with TRBJ1-1; TRBD1 might be the D (5 bases). Deletions cut 4 bases from V and 1 base from J, with 14 bases between. The CDR3 has 15 residues. Germline V lookup: CDR1 SGHRS, CDR2 YFSETQ. Here the CDR3 reads CASSLKTARNTEAFF. CDR3 in DNA: TGCGCCAGCAGCCTGAAGACAGCCAGGAACACTGAAGCTTTCTTT.

This clone showed up just a few times. J is TRBJ1-5 and V is TRBV2; 7 bases map to TRBD1. Germline-derived CDR1 and CDR2 are SNHLY and FYNNEI. Trimming took 6 bases from V and 6 from J; bases not matched to a gene: 5. There are 13 residues in the CDR3. CDR3 amino acids: CASSLTGTQPQHF. The CDR3 DNA sequence: TGTGCCAGCAGCCTGACAGGGACTCAGCCCCAGCATTTT.

This sequence joins TRBV6-5 and TRBJ2-5; no reliable D call. V was cut by 0 bases and J by 3 bases, with 8 bases left in between. This CDR3 is built from 14 residues. Per the germline V gene, CDR1 is MNHEY and CDR2 is SVGAGI. The CDR3 spells CASSYSPGKETQYF. The CDR3 region has the DNA TGTGCCAGCAGTTACTCGCCTGGCAAAGAGACCCAGTACTTC.